The 15 T cell receptor beta chains listed next were all sequenced from one sample in a study of blood T cell repertoires in COVID-19. The protocol was immunoSEQ multiplex PCR, while the TCRdb copy is restricted to in-frame clones and leaves out a portion. The table has 150,000 to 200,000 clones, around four fifths seen once; the top ten hold 8%. Sequencing used PBMCs or T cells enriched from blood (not recorded which). These receptor sequences come from a woman aged 50 to 60 who had recovered from COVID-19.

V usage is TRBV6-5 and J usage is TRBJ2-1; 7 nucleotides line up with TRBD2. The CDR3 runs to 15 residues. V was pared by 3 bases and J by 0 bases, with 2 bases of the junction left unmatched. In germline, CDR1 is MNHEY, CDR2 SVGAGI. CDR3 sequence (DNA): TGTGCCAGCAGTTATGGGGGGGGCTCCTACAATGAGCAGTTCTTC. This codes for CASSYGGGSYNEQFF.

There are many counts of this clone. The V gene is TRBV4-1, the J gene TRBJ2-7; 9 bases align to TRBD1. The CDR3 is 15 residues long. V shed 5 bases and J 5 bases; nucleotides not matched to a gene: 10. CDR1 is MGHRA and CDR2 is YSYEKL in the germline V gene. The CDR3 DNA reads as TGCGCCAGCAGCAGAACCGGGACAGGGATAGACGAGCAGTACTTC. The encoded protein is CASSRTGTGIDEQYF.

V gene TRBV7-2 combines with J gene TRBJ2-1; no firm D call. CDR3 size: 19 residues. Germline V gene lookup returns CDR1 SGHTA and CDR2 FQGNSA. Trimming took 0 bases from V and 0 from J, leaving 18 bases between them. The CDR3 DNA is TGTGCCAGCAGCTTAGCGGGCTGGTCCACGATTATCTCCTACAATGAGCAGTTCTTC. Its translation is CASSLAGWSTIISYNEQFF.

This clone has only one observation. The same CDR3 is also encoded by other DNA sequences in this sample. V is TRBV7-9 and J is TRBJ2-1; the D gene is possibly TRBD1 (6 bases). This CDR3 has 13 residues. The germline V gene encodes CDR1 SEHNR and CDR2 FQNEAQ (reference sequence). The V end was cut by 3 bases, the J end by 5 bases, with 8 bases between. CDR3 coding DNA: TGTGCCAGCAGCTTCAACAGGGACAATGAGCAGTTCTTC. This codes for CASSFNRDNEQFF. The full variable domain, rest sourced from reference TRBV7-9 and TRBJ2-1, is DTGVSQNPRHKITKRGQNVTFRCDPISEHNRLYWYRQTLGQGPEFLTYFQNEAQLEKSRLLSDRFSAERPKGSFSTLEIQRTEQGDSAMYLCASSFNRDNEQFFGPGTRLTVL.

The CDR3 coding sequence is TGTGCCAGCCAGAAAGAAGGGGGTTCGGCGGAGACCCAGTACTTC. Translated, it gives CASQKEGGSAETQYF. V gene TRBV7-2 combines with J gene TRBJ2-5; D may be TRBD1 (6 bases). The CDR3 is 15 residues long. Germline V CDR1 and CDR2: SGHTA, FQGNSA. The V end lost 8 bases, the J end lost 5 bases, and 21 bases lay between the germline ends.

The chain employs TRBV18 and TRBJ1-3; maybe TRBD1 (6 bases). Germline lookup yields CDR1 KGHSH and CDR2 LQKENI. V lost 6 bases and J lost 0, with 12 bases in between. The CDR3 spans 15 residues. This CDR3 reads CASSPGQSSGNTIYF. The CDR3 coding sequence is TGTGCCAGCTCCCCCGGACAGTCCTCTGGAAACACCATATATTTT. Variable domain in full (rest from reference TRBV18 and TRBJ1-3): NAGVMQNPRHLVRRRGQEARLRCSPMKGHSHVYWYRQLPEEGLKFMVYLQKENIIDESGMPKERFSAEFPKEGPSILRIQQVVRGDSAAYFCASSPGQSSGNTIYFGEGSWLTVV.

V usage is TRBV3-1 (or the pseudogene TRBV3-2) and J usage is TRBJ2-7; D gene unclear. Germline CDR1 is LGHDT and CDR2 is YNNKEL (reference sequence). This CDR3 has 14 amino acids. V was clipped by 1 base and J by 2 bases, with 9 bases between them. This CDR3 is CASSQGPPTYEQYF. The CDR3 DNA is TGTGCCAGCAGCCAAGGTCCCCCTACCTACGAGCAGTACTTC.

The chain combines TRBV5-1 with TRBJ1-6, with 9 bases aligning to TRBD1. V shed 0 bases and J 0 bases; nucleotides not matched to a gene: 4. CDR1 is SGHRS, CDR2 YFSETQ, per germline. The CDR3 loop spans 18 amino acids. CDR3 in DNA: TGCGCCAGCAGCTTGGGACAGGGGGGTTACTCCTATAATTCACCCCTCCACTTT. Residues: CASSLGQGGYSYNSPLHF.

The chain links TRBV19 to TRBJ1-2; perhaps TRBD1 as D (6 bases). V was clipped by 6 bases and J by 1 base, with 9 bases between them. This CDR3 comprises 13 residues. Germline CDR1 and CDR2: LNHDA and SQIVND (reference sequence). CDR3 DNA: TGTGCCAGTAGCAGGGACATTAACTATGGCTACACCTTC. Amino acid sequence: CASSRDINYGYTF. The full variable domain, its missing parts supplied by reference TRBV19 and TRBJ1-2, is DGGITQSPKYLFRKEGQNVTLSCEQNLNHDAMYWYRQDPGQGLRLIYYSQIVNDFQKGDIAEGYSVSREKKESFPLTVTSAQKNPTAFYLCASSRDINYGYTFGSGTRLTVV.

V is TRBV12-3 or TRBV12-4 and J is TRBJ1-2, with a tentative D call TRBD1 (5 bases). Trimming pared 3 bases from V and 5 bases from J, leaving 7 bases between. This CDR3 region has 12 residues. The CDR3: CASSLTVYGYTF. The CDR3 DNA reads TGTGCCAGCAGTTTGACAGTATATGGCTACACCTTC.

This clone was seen only a few times. The chain is built from TRBV19 and TRBJ1-2, with 8 bases that match TRBD1. With 8 bases clipped from V and 8 bases from J, the junction kept 16 bases outside the gene matches. This CDR3 is 15 amino acids long. Germline V lookup: CDR1 LNHDA, CDR2 SQIVND (reference sequence). This CDR3 is CASSPDLDRVGGYTF. For the CDR3, the DNA is TGTGCCAGTTCCCCGGACCTGGACAGGGTAGGCGGCTACACCTTC.

This clone was found once. This rearrangement joins TRBV4-1 to TRBJ2-7, with a possible D match to TRBD1 (5 bases). Germline assignment: CDR1 MGHRA and CDR2 YSYEKL. V shed 1 base and J shed 2 bases, with 9 bases lying between them. The CDR3 covers 14 residues. CDR3: CASSQVPGPYEQYF. The DNA of the CDR3 is TGCGCCAGCAGCCAAGTCCCAGGGCCCTACGAGCAGTACTTC.

The chain is built from TRBV27 and TRBJ1-2; D not certain. The CDR3 extends over 12 amino acids. With 6 bases removed from V and 4 bases from J, the gap between germline ends came to 9 bases. Germline V CDR1 and CDR2: MNHEY, SMNVEV (reference sequence). CDR3 bases: TGTGCCAGCAGCGCGAACTTCTATGGCTACACCTTC. Translation gives CASSANFYGYTF.

The chain couples TRBV6-5 to TRBJ1-2; D perhaps matches TRBD1 (5 bases). The V end was cut by 2 bases, the J end by 2 bases, with 6 bases between. CDR1 and CDR2 (germline): MNHEY, SVGAGI. CDR3 length equals 13 residues. CDR3 loop: CASSYDSNYGYTF. The CDR3, as DNA: TGTGCCAGCAGTTACGACAGCAACTATGGCTACACCTTC.

To note about this clone: One end of the junction fails to match germline, which may point to a read error. This chain uses TRBV20-1 with TRBJ2-1; 8 bases align to TRBD2. The length of the CDR3 is 11 residues. The germline CDR1 and CDR2 sequences are DFQATT and SNEGSKA (reference sequence). The CDR3 DNA sequence: TGCAGTGCGCAGACAAGCGGGAGAAGGGTCTTC. This gives the protein CSAQTSGRRVF.